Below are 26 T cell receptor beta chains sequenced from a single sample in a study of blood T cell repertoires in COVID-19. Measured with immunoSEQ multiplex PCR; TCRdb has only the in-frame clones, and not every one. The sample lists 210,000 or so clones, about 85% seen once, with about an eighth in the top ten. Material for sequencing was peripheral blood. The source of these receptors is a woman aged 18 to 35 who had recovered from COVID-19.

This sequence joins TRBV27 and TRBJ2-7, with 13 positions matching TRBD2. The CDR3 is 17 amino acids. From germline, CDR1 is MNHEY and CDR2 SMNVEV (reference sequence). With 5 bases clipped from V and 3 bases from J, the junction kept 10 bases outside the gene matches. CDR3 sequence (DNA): TGTGCCAGCAGTCTCGGACTAGCGGGAGCCCACCGCTACGAGCAGTACTTC. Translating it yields CASSLGLAGAHRYEQYF.

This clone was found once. CDR3 sequence (DNA): TGTGCTAGTGGGACTTCTACAGGGATACTAAGCCACGAGCAGTACTTC. It codes for CASGTSTGILSHEQYF. The chain is built from TRBV12-5 and TRBJ2-7, with D possibly TRBD1 on 6 matching bases. With 6 bases removed from V and 5 bases from J, the gap between germline ends came to 23 bases. The germline gives CDR1 LGHNT, CDR2 FRNRAP. The CDR3 is made up of 16 amino acids.

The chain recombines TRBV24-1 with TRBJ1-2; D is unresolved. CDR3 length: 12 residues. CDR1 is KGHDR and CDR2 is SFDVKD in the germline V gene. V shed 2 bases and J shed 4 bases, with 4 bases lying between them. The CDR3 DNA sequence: TGTGCCACCAGTGATTCTGTCTATGGCTACACCTTC. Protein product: CATSDSVYGYTF.

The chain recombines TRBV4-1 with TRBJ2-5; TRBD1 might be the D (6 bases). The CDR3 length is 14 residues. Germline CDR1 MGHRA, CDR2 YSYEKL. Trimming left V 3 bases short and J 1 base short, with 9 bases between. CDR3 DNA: TGCGCCAGCAGCCACACAGGGTCCCAAGAGACCCAGTACTTC. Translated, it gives CASSHTGSQETQYF.

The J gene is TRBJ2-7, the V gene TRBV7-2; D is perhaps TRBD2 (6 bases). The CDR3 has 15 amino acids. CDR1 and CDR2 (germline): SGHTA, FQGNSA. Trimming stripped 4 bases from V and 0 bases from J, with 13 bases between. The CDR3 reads CASSSGLESSYEQYF. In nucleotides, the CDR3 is TGTGCCAGCAGCTCGGGACTGGAGAGCTCCTACGAGCAGTACTTC. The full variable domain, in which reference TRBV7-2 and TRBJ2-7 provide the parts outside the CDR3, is GAGVSQSPSNKVTEKGKDVELRCDPISGHTALYWYRQSLGQGLEFLIYFQGNSAPDKSGLPSDRFSAERTGGSVSTLTIQRTQQEDSAVYLCASSSGLESSYEQYFGPGTRLTVT.

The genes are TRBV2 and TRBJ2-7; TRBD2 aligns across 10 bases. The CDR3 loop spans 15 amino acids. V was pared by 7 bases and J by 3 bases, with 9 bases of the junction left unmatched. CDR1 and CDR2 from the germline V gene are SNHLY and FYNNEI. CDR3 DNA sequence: TGTGCCAGCACCAACAAACTAGCGGGAAACTACGAGCAGTACTTC. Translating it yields CASTNKLAGNYEQYF.

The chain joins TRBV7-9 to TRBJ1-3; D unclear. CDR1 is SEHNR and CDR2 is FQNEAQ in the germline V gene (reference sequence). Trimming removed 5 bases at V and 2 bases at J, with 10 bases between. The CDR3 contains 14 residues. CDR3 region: CASSRRQAGNTIYF. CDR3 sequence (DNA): TGTGCCAGCAGCAGAAGGCAGGCTGGAAACACCATATATTTT.

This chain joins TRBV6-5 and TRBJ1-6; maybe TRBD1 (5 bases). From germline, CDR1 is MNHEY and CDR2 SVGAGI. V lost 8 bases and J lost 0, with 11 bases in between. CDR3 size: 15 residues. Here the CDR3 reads CASWQGSSYNSPLHF. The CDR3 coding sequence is TGTGCCAGCTGGCAGGGAAGCTCCTATAATTCACCCCTCCACTTT.

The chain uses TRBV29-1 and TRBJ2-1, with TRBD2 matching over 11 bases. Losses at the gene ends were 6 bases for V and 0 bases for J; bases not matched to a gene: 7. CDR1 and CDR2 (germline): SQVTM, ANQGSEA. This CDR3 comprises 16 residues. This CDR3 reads CSVTGTSGNSYNEQFF. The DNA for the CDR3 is TGCAGCGTCACCGGGACTAGCGGAAACTCCTACAATGAGCAGTTCTTC.

Written as DNA, the CDR3 is TGTGCCAGCAGCTCCTCCGGGACATCAATTAGCAATCAGCCCCAGCATTTT. Translating it yields CASSSSGTSISNQPQHF. This chain uses TRBV7-8 with TRBJ1-5; tentatively, D is TRBD1 (6 bases). Trimming removed 4 bases from V and 0 bases from J, with 16 bases in between. Germline CDR1 reads SGHVS; CDR2 reads FQNEAQ. CDR3 size: 17 residues.

CDR3 bases: TGTGCCAGCAGCCAAGAGGGGGGTTCACCCCTCCACTTT. Translating it yields CASSQEGGSPLHF. The V call is TRBV3-1 (or the pseudogene TRBV3-2), the J call TRBJ1-6, with TRBD1 as a possible D gene (5 bases). Trimming cost V 0 bases and J 9 bases, with 6 bases left between them. CDR3 length: 13 residues. Germline loops: CDR1 LGHDT, CDR2 YNNKEL (reference sequence).

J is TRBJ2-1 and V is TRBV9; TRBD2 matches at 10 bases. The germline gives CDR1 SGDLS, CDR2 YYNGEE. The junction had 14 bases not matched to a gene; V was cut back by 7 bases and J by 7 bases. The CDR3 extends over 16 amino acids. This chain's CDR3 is CASYERASGSRNEQFF. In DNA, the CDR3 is TGTGCCAGCTACGAGCGGGCTAGCGGGAGTCGGAATGAGCAGTTCTTC.

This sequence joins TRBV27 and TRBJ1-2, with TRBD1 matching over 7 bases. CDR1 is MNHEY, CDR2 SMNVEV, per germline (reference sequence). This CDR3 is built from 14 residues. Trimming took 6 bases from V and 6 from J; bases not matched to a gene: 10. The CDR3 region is CASRPTGTEDGYTF. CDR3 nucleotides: TGTGCCAGCAGGCCAACCGGGACAGAGGATGGCTACACCTTC.

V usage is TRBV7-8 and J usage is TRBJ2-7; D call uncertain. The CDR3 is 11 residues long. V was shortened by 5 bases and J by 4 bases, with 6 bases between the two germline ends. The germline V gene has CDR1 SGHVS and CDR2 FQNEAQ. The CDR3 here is CASSLQYEQYF. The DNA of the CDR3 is TGTGCCAGCAGCCTACAGTACGAGCAGTACTTC.

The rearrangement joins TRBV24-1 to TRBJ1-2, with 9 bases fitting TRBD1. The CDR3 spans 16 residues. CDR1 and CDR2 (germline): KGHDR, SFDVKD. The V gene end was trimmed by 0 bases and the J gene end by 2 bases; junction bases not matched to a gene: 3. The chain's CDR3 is CATSDLGTGSNYGYTF. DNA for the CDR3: TGTGCCACCAGTGATTTGGGGACAGGGTCGAACTATGGCTACACCTTC.

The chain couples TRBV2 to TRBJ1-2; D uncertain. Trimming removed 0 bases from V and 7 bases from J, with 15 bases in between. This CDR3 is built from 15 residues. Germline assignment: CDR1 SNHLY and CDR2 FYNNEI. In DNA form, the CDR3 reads TGTGCCAGCAGTGAAGCGGGCCAGGTTCCTTTTGGCTACACCTTC. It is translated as CASSEAGQVPFGYTF.

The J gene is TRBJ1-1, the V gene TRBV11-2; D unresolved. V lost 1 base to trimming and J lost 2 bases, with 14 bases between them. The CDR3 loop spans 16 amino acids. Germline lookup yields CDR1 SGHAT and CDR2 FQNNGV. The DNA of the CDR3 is TGTGCCAGCAGCTTAGTGGCAGGTGGGTTAAACACTGAAGCTTTCTTT. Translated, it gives CASSLVAGGLNTEAFF.

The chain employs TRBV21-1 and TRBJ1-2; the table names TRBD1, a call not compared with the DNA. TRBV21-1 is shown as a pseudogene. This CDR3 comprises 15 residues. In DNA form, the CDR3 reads TGTGCCAGCAGCTTCAATAAGGGGGTCAACTATGGCTACACCTTC. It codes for CASSFNKGVNYGYTF.

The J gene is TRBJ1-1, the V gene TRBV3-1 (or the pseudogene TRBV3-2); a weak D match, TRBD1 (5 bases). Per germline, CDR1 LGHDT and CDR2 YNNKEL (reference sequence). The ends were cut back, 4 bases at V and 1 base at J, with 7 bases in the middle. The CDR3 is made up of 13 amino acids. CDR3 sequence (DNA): TGTGCCAGCAGCCTTAGGGGGAACACTGAAGCTTTCTTT. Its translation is CASSLRGNTEAFF.

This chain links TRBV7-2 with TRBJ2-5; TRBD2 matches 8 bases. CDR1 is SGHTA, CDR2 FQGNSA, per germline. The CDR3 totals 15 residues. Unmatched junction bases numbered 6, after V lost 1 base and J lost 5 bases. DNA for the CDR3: TGTGCCAGCAGCTTAGACGGGAGGGCGGGGGAGACCCAGTACTTC. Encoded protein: CASSLDGRAGETQYF.

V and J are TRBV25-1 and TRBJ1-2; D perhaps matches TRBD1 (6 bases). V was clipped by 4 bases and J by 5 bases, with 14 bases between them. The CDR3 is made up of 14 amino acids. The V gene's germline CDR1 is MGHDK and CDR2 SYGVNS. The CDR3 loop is CASSAAGVAYGYTF. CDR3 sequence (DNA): TGTGCCAGCAGTGCCGCAGGGGTAGCATATGGCTACACCTTC.

Here the CDR3 reads CASSLGGWETQYF. The CDR3 DNA follows: TGTGCCAGCAGTTTAGGGGGCTGGGAGACCCAGTACTTC. The V gene is TRBV25-1, the J gene TRBJ2-5; 7 nucleotides line up with TRBD1. The germline CDR1 and CDR2 sequences are MGHDK and SYGVNS. With V trimmed by 5 bases and J by 5 bases, 5 bases remained unmatched. This CDR3 has 13 residues.

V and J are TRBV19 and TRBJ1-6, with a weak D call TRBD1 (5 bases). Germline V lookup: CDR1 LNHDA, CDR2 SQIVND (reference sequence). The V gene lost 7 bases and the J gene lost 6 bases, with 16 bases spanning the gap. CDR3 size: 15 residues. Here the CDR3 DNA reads TGTGCCAGTACCACCGGGTGGACACTTAATTCACCCCTCCACTTT. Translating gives CASTTGWTLNSPLHF.

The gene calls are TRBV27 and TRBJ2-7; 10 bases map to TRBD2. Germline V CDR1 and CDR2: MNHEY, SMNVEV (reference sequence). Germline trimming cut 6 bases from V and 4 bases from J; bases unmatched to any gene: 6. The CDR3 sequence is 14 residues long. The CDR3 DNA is TGTGCCAGCAGACCGGGACTAGCGTCTTACGAGCAGTACTTC. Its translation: CASRPGLASYEQYF.

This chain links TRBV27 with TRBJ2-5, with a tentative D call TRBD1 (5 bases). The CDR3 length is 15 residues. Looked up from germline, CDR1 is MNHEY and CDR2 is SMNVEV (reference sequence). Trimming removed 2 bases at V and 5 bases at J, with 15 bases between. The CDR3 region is CASSLGAGAAETQYF. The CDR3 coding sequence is TGTGCCAGCAGTTTAGGGGCTGGGGCAGCGGAGACCCAGTACTTC.

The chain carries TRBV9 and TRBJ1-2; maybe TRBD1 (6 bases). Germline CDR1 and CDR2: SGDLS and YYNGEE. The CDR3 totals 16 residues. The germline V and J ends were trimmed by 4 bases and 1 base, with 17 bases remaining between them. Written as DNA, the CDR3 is TGTGCCAGCAGCAACACCTTGGGGGCGGGTAACTATGGCTACACCTTC. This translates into CASSNTLGAGNYGYTF.